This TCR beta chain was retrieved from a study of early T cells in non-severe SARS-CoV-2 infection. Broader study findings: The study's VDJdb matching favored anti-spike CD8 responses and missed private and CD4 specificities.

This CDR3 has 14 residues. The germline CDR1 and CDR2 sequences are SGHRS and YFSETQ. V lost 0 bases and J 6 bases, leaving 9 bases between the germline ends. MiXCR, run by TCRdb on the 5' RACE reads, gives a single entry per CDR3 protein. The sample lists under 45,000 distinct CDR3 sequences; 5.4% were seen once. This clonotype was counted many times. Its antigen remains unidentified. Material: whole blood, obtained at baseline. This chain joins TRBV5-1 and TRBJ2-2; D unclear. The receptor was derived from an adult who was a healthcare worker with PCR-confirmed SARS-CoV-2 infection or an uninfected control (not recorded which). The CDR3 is CASSLVPSAGELFF. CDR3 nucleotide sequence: TGCGCCAGCAGCTTGGTCCCCAGTGCCGGGGAGCTGTTTTTT.